One sample yielded the 23 T cell receptor beta chains listed below, sequenced in a study of blood T cell repertoires in COVID-19. Libraries were prepared by immunoSEQ multiplex PCR; TCRdb keeps only in-frame clonotypes and omits some of them. The table records about 35,000 clones, 80% to 90% of them present only once. Input material: peripheral blood. The receptors come from a man aged 55 to 70 in a cohort sampled during active COVID-19.

Concerning this clone: The sample contains more than one DNA sequence encoding this CDR3. The chain carries TRBV7-8 and TRBJ2-7; no definite D call. Per the germline V gene, CDR1 is SGHVS and CDR2 is FQNEAQ. The CDR3 contains 12 residues. Trimming stripped 5 bases from V and 4 bases from J, with 9 bases between. CDR3 nucleotides: TGTGCCAGCAGCCCCACATCTTACGAGCAGTACTTC. It translates to CASSPTSYEQYF.

This chain joins TRBV7-8 and TRBJ1-2, with 8 nucleotides matching TRBD1. V dropped 5 bases and J dropped 7; count of bases not matched to a gene: 3. This CDR3 has 12 residues. Germline CDR1 is SGHVS and CDR2 is FQNEAQ. Written as DNA, the CDR3 is TGTGCCAGCAGCCCAGGGGGCAGTGGCTACACCTTC. Translated, it gives CASSPGGSGYTF.

The table lists this clone with a few counts. The chain joins TRBV5-1 to TRBJ1-6, with TRBD1 identical over 7 bases. The CDR3 totals 15 residues. The J segment lost 10 bases and the V segment lost 0 bases, leaving 7 bases of the junction unmatched. The germline CDR1 and CDR2 sequences are SGHRS and YFSETQ. CDR3: CASSLEQGLQSPLHF. CDR3 nucleotide sequence: TGCGCCAGCAGCTTGGAACAGGGGTTGCAATCACCCCTCCACTTT.

The gene calls are TRBV29-1 and TRBJ1-1, with no clear D. The germline gives CDR1 SQVTM, CDR2 ANQGSEA. Between the trimmed V and J ends, which lost 7 bases and 3 bases, there was a span of 15 bases. This CDR3 is 13 amino acids long. CDR3 nucleotides: TGCAGCGCTTCGGGGTACCCGGACACTGAAGCTTTCTTT. Protein: CSASGYPDTEAFF.

Written as DNA, the CDR3 is TGTGCCAGTAAAGGAGCGGGGGGGCCCACAGATACGCAGTATTTT. Translating gives CASKGAGGPTDTQYF. The V gene is TRBV19, the J gene TRBJ2-3; TRBD2 agrees at 10 bases. Unmatched junction bases numbered 6, after V lost 7 bases and J lost 2 bases. Germline CDR1 and CDR2: LNHDA and SQIVND (reference sequence). The CDR3 length is 15 residues.

The rearrangement links TRBV15 to TRBJ2-1, with D maybe TRBD1 (6 bases). Looked up from germline, CDR1 is LNHNV and CDR2 is YYDKDF (reference sequence). The CDR3 sequence is 13 residues long. V gave up 0 bases and J gave up 14 bases, with 14 bases separating them. Here the CDR3 reads CATSRDKGQREFF. The CDR3, as DNA: TGTGCCACCAGCAGAGACAAAGGACAGCGTGAGTTCTTC.

The CDR3 DNA reads TGTGCCAGCAGCCCACAGGGGGAGGACTATGGCTACACCTTC. Its protein is CASSPQGEDYGYTF. This rearrangement joins TRBV7-2 to TRBJ1-2; 8 bases are shared with TRBD1. CDR1 and CDR2 (germline): SGHTA, FQGNSA. The V and J ends lost 5 bases and 3 bases, in that order; junction bases with no gene match: 5. CDR3 length equals 14 residues.

This chain joins TRBV5-1 and TRBJ2-1, with 7 bases lining up with TRBD2. The V gene's germline CDR1 is SGHRS and CDR2 YFSETQ. This CDR3 is 17 amino acids long. The junction had 12 bases not matched to a gene; V was cut back by 0 bases and J by 6 bases. This chain's CDR3 is CASSLAGGREVVNEQFF. The DNA of the CDR3 is TGCGCCAGCAGCTTGGCCGGGGGGAGGGAGGTCGTCAATGAGCAGTTCTTC.

The rearrangement links TRBV2 to TRBJ2-7; TRBD2 matches 14 bases. V dropped 5 bases and J dropped 1; count of bases not matched to a gene: 10. Germline V gene data show CDR1 as SNHLY and CDR2 as FYNNEI. This CDR3 contains 18 residues. Here the CDR3 DNA reads TGTGCCAGCAGTCTCGGGACTAGCGGGAGAGAATCTTCCTACGAGCAGTACTTC. Translation: CASSLGTSGRESSYEQYF.

The genes are TRBV5-4 and TRBJ1-2; possible D gene TRBD1, 6 bases. Trimming took 0 bases from V and 0 from J, leaving 12 bases between them. Germline-derived CDR1 and CDR2 are SGHNT and YYREEE (reference sequence). There are 16 residues in the CDR3. The CDR3: CASSLGLGQSNYGYTF. The CDR3 DNA follows: TGTGCCAGCAGCTTGGGGTTGGGACAATCTAACTATGGCTACACCTTC.

The chain couples TRBV19 to TRBJ2-7, with TRBD2 as a possible D gene (6 bases). In germline, CDR1 is LNHDA, CDR2 SQIVND (reference sequence). This CDR3 has 14 residues. The V end was cut by 10 bases, the J end by 5 bases, with 21 bases between. The CDR3 region is CATKSRGGTDEQYF. For the CDR3, the DNA is TGTGCCACGAAGAGTCGGGGAGGAACTGACGAGCAGTACTTC.

This clone showed up just once. The chain is built from TRBV18 and TRBJ2-1; D perhaps matches TRBD2 (6 bases). Germline assignment: CDR1 KGHSH and CDR2 LQKENI. The CDR3 has 14 residues. Trimming left V 3 bases short and J 4 bases short, with 10 bases between. This chain's CDR3 is CASSPDYSYNEQFF. The CDR3 nucleotides read TGTGCCAGCTCACCGGACTACTCTTACAATGAGCAGTTCTTC.

The rearrangement links TRBV7-7 to TRBJ2-1, with TRBD2 identical over 7 bases. Germline V lookup: CDR1 SSHAT, CDR2 FNYEAQ (reference sequence). Germline trimming cut 5 bases from V and 8 bases from J; bases unmatched to any gene: 3. This CDR3 contains 12 residues. The CDR3 region is CASSQGGHEQFF. The CDR3 region has the DNA TGTGCCAGCAGCCAGGGAGGGCATGAGCAGTTCTTC.

This chain connects TRBV6-5 to TRBJ1-6; no definite D call. CDR1 and CDR2 from the germline V gene are MNHEY and SVGAGI. The CDR3 loop spans 14 amino acids. With 6 bases removed from V and 7 bases from J, the gap between germline ends came to 13 bases. CDR3 loop: CASSPPGPNSPLHF. The CDR3 DNA is TGTGCCAGCAGCCCGCCGGGTCCAAATTCACCCCTCCACTTT.

V usage is TRBV7-2 and J usage is TRBJ2-1; TRBD2 agrees at 10 bases. V was pared by 5 bases and J by 6 bases, with 4 bases of the junction left unmatched. The CDR3 length is 14 residues. The V gene's germline CDR1 is SGHTA and CDR2 FQGNSA. CDR3 coding DNA: TGTGCCAGCAGCCACGGGACTAGCGCCAATGAGCAGTTCTTC. Amino acid sequence: CASSHGTSANEQFF.

V usage is TRBV9 and J usage is TRBJ1-3, with 10 bases that match TRBD1. Germline values: CDR1 SGDLS, CDR2 YYNGEE. The CDR3 runs 14 residues. V was clipped by 4 bases and J by 6 bases; unmatched bases: 4. This chain's CDR3 is CASSPRQGANTIYF. CDR3 coding DNA: TGTGCCAGCAGCCCACGACAGGGGGCAAACACCATATATTTT. Looking up the rest from reference TRBV9 and TRBJ1-3 gives the full variable domain: DSGVTQTPKHLITATGQRVTLRCSPRSGDLSVYWYQQSLDQGLQFLIQYYNGEERAKGNILERFSAQQFPDLHSELNLSSLELGDSALYFCASSPRQGANTIYFGEGSWLTVV.

The gene calls are TRBV4-2 and TRBJ2-6, with a tentative D call TRBD2 (6 bases). This CDR3 contains 17 residues. Germline CDR1 reads LGHNA; CDR2 reads YNFKEQ. V was shortened by 4 bases and J by 1 base, with 14 bases between the two germline ends. This chain's CDR3 is CASSLPGLTSGANVLTF. The CDR3 DNA sequence: TGTGCCAGCAGCCTTCCGGGACTCACATCTGGGGCCAACGTCCTGACTTTC.

This clone was seen once. The rearrangement uses TRBV7-6 and TRBJ1-5; TRBD1 might be the D (6 bases). The CDR3 spans 15 residues. Per the germline V gene, CDR1 is SGHVS and CDR2 is FNYEAQ. V lost 5 bases and J lost 7, with 18 bases in between. The CDR3 nucleotides read TGTGCCAGCAGCGAGGGTGCAGGGAGGGGGCAGCCCCAGCATTTT. Translating gives CASSEGAGRGQPQHF.

The count of this clone is one. V usage is TRBV21-1 and J usage is TRBJ2-5; TRBD2, as called in the table, went unchecked against the DNA. TRBV21-1 is a known pseudogene. This CDR3 comprises 16 residues. The CDR3 region is CASSKAVAGREETQYF. The CDR3 DNA is TGTGCCAGCAGCAAAGCGGTAGCGGGACGAGAGGAGACCCAGTACTTC.

CDR3 sequence: CASSMSVAYEQYF. DNA for the CDR3: TGTGCCAGTAGTATGTCGGTTGCCTACGAGCAGTACTTC. The chain recombines TRBV19 with TRBJ2-7; D unclear. There are 13 residues in the CDR3. CDR1 is LNHDA, CDR2 SQIVND, per germline (reference sequence). V was pared by 3 bases and J by 2 bases, with 8 bases between.

The chain combines TRBV6-5 with TRBJ2-7; 8 bases are shared with TRBD1. With V trimmed by 6 bases and J by 4 bases, 5 bases remained unmatched. The CDR3 length is 13 residues. Germline-derived CDR1 and CDR2 are MNHEY and SVGAGI. The CDR3 protein is CASRGTGLYEQYF. CDR3 DNA: TGTGCCAGCAGGGGGACAGGCCTTTACGAGCAGTACTTC.

J is TRBJ2-1 and V is TRBV4-1, with 7 nucleotides matching TRBD2. V trimming: 3 bases; J trimming: 5 bases; junction bases outside the gene matches: 7. Germline CDR1 reads MGHRA; CDR2 reads YSYEKL. This CDR3 spans 15 amino acids. This chain's CDR3 is CASSHLAGSNNEQFF. DNA for the CDR3: TGCGCCAGCAGCCATTTAGCGGGCTCAAACAATGAGCAGTTCTTC.

V usage is TRBV28 and J usage is TRBJ1-6, with 7 bases aligning to TRBD1. Germline V lookup: CDR1 MDHEN, CDR2 SYDVKM. The J segment lost 4 bases and the V segment lost 8 bases, leaving 2 bases of the junction unmatched. The CDR3 has 13 amino acids. The CDR3 region is CASRDSYNSPLHF. The CDR3 DNA reads as TGTGCCAGCCGGGACAGTTATAATTCACCCCTCCACTTT.